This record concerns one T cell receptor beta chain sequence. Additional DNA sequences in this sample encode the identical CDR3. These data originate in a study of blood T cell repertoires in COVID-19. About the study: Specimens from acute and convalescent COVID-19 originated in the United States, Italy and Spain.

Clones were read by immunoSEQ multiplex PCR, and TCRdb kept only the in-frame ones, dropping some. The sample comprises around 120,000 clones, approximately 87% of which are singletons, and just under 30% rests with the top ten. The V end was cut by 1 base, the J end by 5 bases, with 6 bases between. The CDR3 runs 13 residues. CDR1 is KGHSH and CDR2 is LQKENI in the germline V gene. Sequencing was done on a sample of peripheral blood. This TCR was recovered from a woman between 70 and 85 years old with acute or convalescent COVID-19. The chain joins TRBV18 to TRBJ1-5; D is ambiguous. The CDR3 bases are TGTGCCAGCTCACCACAGGGAGATCAGCCCCAGCATTTT. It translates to CASSPQGDQPQHF.